Listed below are T cell receptor beta chains from one sample, sequenced in a study of blood T cell repertoires in COVID-19. Libraries were prepared by immunoSEQ multiplex PCR; TCRdb keeps only in-frame clonotypes and omits some of them. This sample has approximately 90,000 clones; approximately 89% occur once, and the top ten carry about 17%. The sample was peripheral blood. Source of these receptors: a human donor in a cohort sampled during active COVID-19. CDR3s include the opening cysteine and the closing phenylalanine or tryptophan. Fields, in order: J gene, CDR3 length, V gene, CDR3 protein.

TRBJ1-6 | 14 | TRBV7-9 | CASSVEPGQSTLHF
TRBJ2-2 | 12 | TRBV5-1 | CASSLDFGELFF
TRBJ2-7 | 12 | TRBV12-3/TRBV12-4 | CASSLTGPEQYF
TRBJ1-5 | 13 | TRBV9 | CASSGQGGVPQHF
TRBJ2-6 | 16 | TRBV7-3 | CASSRNTGSGANVLTF
TRBJ2-7 | 14 | TRBV7-2 | CASSFNSGGVEQYF
TRBJ2-7 | 14 | TRBV2 | CASSELDYSYEQYF
TRBJ1-2 | 14 | TRBV6-2/TRBV6-3 | CASSYPGHNYGYTF
TRBJ2-7 | 15 | TRBV6-6 | CASSDRQVPSYEQYF
TRBJ2-7 | 12 | TRBV28 | CASSTQGNEQYF
TRBJ2-1 | 13 | TRBV6-2/TRBV6-3 | CASTPGGTNEQFF
TRBJ1-1 | 16 | TRBV24-1 | CATSDSGTGSKAEAFF
TRBJ1-2 | 11 | TRBV2 | CARQGASGYTF
TRBJ2-1 | 17 | TRBV18 | CASSPYPGQAVYNEQFF
TRBJ1-1 | 14 | TRBV5-1 | CASSPGTVHTEAFF
TRBJ2-5 | 15 | TRBV5-1 | CASSPTGGLEETQYF
TRBJ1-5 | 15 | TRBV5-1 | CASSLAEGAGQPQHF
TRBJ1-2 | 13 | TRBV19 | CAAPSGDDYGYTF
TRBJ1-2 | 15 | TRBV7-2 | CASRQKVGGAMGYTF
TRBJ2-5 | 15 | TRBV7-9 | CASSSTGQGEETQYF
TRBJ2-7 | 12 | TRBV2 | CASTQLSYEQYF
TRBJ2-2 | 15 | TRBV7-6 | CASSLKGASTGELFF
TRBJ2-7 | 13 | TRBV18 | CASSGQNSYEQYF
TRBJ2-5 | 14 | TRBV10-3 | CAISLAGGYETQYF
TRBJ2-5 | 15 | TRBV3-1/TRBV3-2 | CASSQGTSGGETQYF
TRBJ2-1 | 16 | TRBV7-9 | CASSLVWTGGYNEQFF
TRBJ1-3 | 14 | TRBV6-5 | CASSLVPRGNTIYF
TRBJ2-3 | 14 | TRBV29-1 | CSVGDGTSTDTQYF
TRBJ2-2 | 15 | TRBV7-8 | CASSSGLARSGELFF
TRBJ1-2 | 12 | TRBV19 | CASSIVPHGYTF
TRBJ2-2 | 15 | TRBV7-6 | CASSLGAGGPGELFF
TRBJ1-4 | 13 | TRBV30 | CAWSAQTTGKLFF
TRBJ2-1 | 16 | TRBV7-8 | CASSLAPGTRNNEQFF
TRBJ1-2 | 10 | TRBV20-1 | CSAGGGTLTF
TRBJ1-3 | 14 | TRBV28 | CASSRGGSGNTIYF
TRBJ1-2 | 15 | TRBV9 | CASSGHRGRADGYTF
TRBJ1-2 | 15 | TRBV2 | CASMGQGTSNYGYTF
TRBJ1-1 | 13 | TRBV12-3/TRBV12-4 | CASSTDRGLGAFF
TRBJ1-1 | 13 | TRBV28 | CASSLSVVIEAFF
TRBJ2-7 | 13 | TRBV12-3/TRBV12-4 | CASSLAIGDEQYF
TRBJ1-2 | 13 | TRBV3-1/TRBV3-2 | CASSHGEMGGYTF
TRBJ1-4 | 15 | TRBV19 | CASSPRQALGEKLFF
TRBJ1-5 | 13 | TRBV29-1 | CSVWSGGNQPQHF